The next 2 T cell receptor beta chains were all read from a single sample in a study of pediatric ulcerative colitis. During colonoscopy, one to two rectal pinch biopsies were collected. The method was immunoSEQ multiplex PCR; TCRdb's version includes in-frame clones alone and lacks a portion of them. Here the sample spans around 20,000 clones, over 65% being singletons. Sequenced sample: gut tissue. The receptors here all came from a boy between 10 and 17 years old with moderate ulcerative colitis.

Here the CDR3 reads CASSLAGTPNNEQFF. As DNA, the CDR3 is TGTGCCAGCAGCTTAGCCGGGACGCCTAACAATGAGCAGTTCTTC. V gene TRBV7-6 combines with J gene TRBJ2-1; D may be TRBD1 or TRBD2 (5 bases each). From germline, CDR1 is SGHVS and CDR2 FNYEAQ. V was clipped by 0 bases and J by 5 bases, with 11 bases between them. CDR3 length: 15 amino acids. The complete variable domain, with remaining parts taken from reference TRBV7-6 and TRBJ2-1, reads GAGVSQSPRYKVTKRGQDVALRCDPISGHVSLYWYRQALGQGPEFLTYFNYEAQQDKSGLPNDRFSAERPEGSISTLTIQRTEQRDSAMYRCASSLAGTPNNEQFFGPGTRLTVL.

The chain employs TRBV10-2 and TRBJ2-2, with 10 nucleotides matching TRBD2. J was trimmed by 2 bases and V by 6 bases; bases with no gene match: 6. The germline CDR1 and CDR2 sequences are WSHSY and SAAADI. The CDR3 covers 16 residues. In DNA, the CDR3 is TGCGCCAGCAGGGTAGCGGGAGGTACCAACACCGGGGAGCTGTTTTTT. Amino acids: CASRVAGGTNTGELFF.